These 13 T cell receptor beta chains share one sample of origin, sequenced in a study of T cell responses to AZD1222 COVID-19 vaccine (dated by TCRdb to about 2021). To prepare the library, the immunoSEQ multiplex PCR assay was applied. The source is immuneACCESS, and TCRdb retained only in-frame sequences with V and J called. Part of the clones is not carried over; for the studies checked, unresolved V genes explain less than half of this, and the remainder is unexplained. The sample has about 170,000 clones on record, over 75% of them singletons. The ten largest clones take up 6% to 8% of the sample. The time point label here, explained by the study, means: baseline before first vaccination. Sample: peripheral blood, taken on day 0 of AZD1222 vaccination. The source of these receptors is an adult in good health.

The chain recombines TRBV7-9 with TRBJ2-3; possible D gene TRBD2, 5 bases. Germline CDR1 reads SEHNR; CDR2 reads FQNEAQ (reference sequence). V lost 5 bases, J lost 4 bases, and 16 bases lay in between. The CDR3 extends over 15 amino acids. For the CDR3, the DNA is TGTGCCAGCAGCCCACGGATACTAGAGGCAGATACGCAGTATTTT. This sequence encodes CASSPRILEADTQYF. The whole variable domain, remainder taken from reference TRBV7-9 and TRBJ2-3, is DTGVSQNPRHKITKRGQNVTFRCDPISEHNRLYWYRQTLGQGPEFLTYFQNEAQLEKSRLLSDRFSAERPKGSFSTLEIQRTEQGDSAMYLCASSPRILEADTQYFGPGTRLTVL.

The V call is TRBV27, the J call TRBJ2-2; D might be TRBD2 (5 bases). V was clipped by 7 bases and J by 4 bases, with 10 bases between them. Germline CDR1 reads MNHEY; CDR2 reads SMNVEV (reference sequence). This CDR3 contains 13 residues. The CDR3: CASTLGGTGELFF. The CDR3 region has the DNA TGTGCCAGCACCCTTGGAGGCACCGGGGAGCTGTTTTTT.

This clone was detected only once. The J gene is TRBJ1-6, the V gene TRBV19; 7 nucleotides agree with TRBD1. This CDR3 is 14 amino acids long. V trimming: 5 bases; J trimming: 9 bases; junction bases outside the gene matches: 7. Germline V gene lookup returns CDR1 LNHDA and CDR2 SQIVND (reference sequence). Written as DNA, the CDR3 is TGTGCCAGTAGTCTTGGCAGGGGGTCTTCACCCCTCCACTTT. It is translated as CASSLGRGSSPLHF.

The chain is built from TRBV28 and TRBJ2-2; tentatively, D is TRBD2 (5 bases). Deletions cut 1 base from V and 6 bases from J, with 21 bases between. This CDR3 is built from 18 residues. CDR1 and CDR2 from the germline V gene are MDHEN and SYDVKM. CDR3 sequence (DNA): TGTGCCAGCAGTTTATCCCAAACTAGTTTGGGGATAGCCGGGGAGCTGTTTTTT. Amino acid sequence: CASSLSQTSLGIAGELFF. The full variable domain, in which reference TRBV28 and TRBJ2-2 provide the parts outside the CDR3, is DVKVTQSSRYLVKRTGEKVFLECVQDMDHENMFWYRQDPGLGLRLIYFSYDVKMKEKGDIPEGYSVSREKKERFSLILESASTNQTSMYLCASSLSQTSLGIAGELFFGEGSRLTVL.

V usage is TRBV19 and J usage is TRBJ1-1; D remains unclear. This CDR3 is 13 amino acids long. The ends were cut back, 5 bases at V and 1 base at J, with 8 bases in the middle. CDR1 and CDR2 (germline): LNHDA, SQIVND (reference sequence). CDR3 bases: TGTGCCAGTAGTGCACGGAAGAACACTGAAGCTTTCTTT. This sequence encodes CASSARKNTEAFF.

This rearrangement joins TRBV12-3 or TRBV12-4 to TRBJ1-3; TRBD1 might be the D (6 bases). The CDR3 sequence is 13 residues long. Trimming left V 6 bases short and J 8 bases short, with 14 bases between. CDR3 region: CASRQGSRDTIYF. DNA for the CDR3: TGTGCCAGCAGACAGGGTAGTAGAGACACCATATATTTT.

V usage is TRBV28 and J usage is TRBJ1-1; no clear D gene. This CDR3 has 13 amino acids. Germline V gene sequence: CDR1 MDHEN, CDR2 SYDVKM. Trimming left V 6 bases short and J 10 bases short, with 18 bases between. The CDR3 sequence is CASRLNGRARAFF. CDR3 nucleotides: TGTGCCAGCAGACTCAACGGGCGCGCTCGAGCTTTCTTT.

This chain uses TRBV12-3 or TRBV12-4 with TRBJ1-2; D uncertain. Deletions cut 3 bases from V and 0 bases from J, with 5 bases between. The CDR3 loop spans 13 amino acids. CDR3 loop: CASSLYANYGYTF. The CDR3 DNA sequence: TGTGCCAGCAGTTTGTACGCTAACTATGGCTACACCTTC.

J is TRBJ1-4 and V is TRBV5-6; D might be TRBD1 (6 bases). Trimming removed 0 bases at V and 5 bases at J, with 14 bases between. Per germline, CDR1 SGHDT and CDR2 YYEEEE. CDR3 length: 16 residues. The CDR3 nucleotides read TGTGCCAGCAGCTTGGGGCAGGGGATCCGGAATGAAAAACTGTTTTTT. This sequence encodes CASSLGQGIRNEKLFF.

J is TRBJ2-1 and V is TRBV6-5, with 8 bases lining up with TRBD2. Germline loops: CDR1 MNHEY, CDR2 SVGAGI. V lost 7 bases to trimming and J lost 7 bases; unmatched junction nucleotides: 9. The CDR3 contains 14 residues. CDR3 DNA sequence: TGTGCCAGCACCGGCGGGGGGCGGGTAAATGAGCAGTTCTTC. Protein sequence: CASTGGGRVNEQFF.

This chain links TRBV19 with TRBJ1-1; D remains ambiguous. The ends were cut back, 4 bases at V and 1 base at J, with 10 bases in the middle. CDR1 LNHDA and CDR2 SQIVND come from the germline V gene (reference sequence). The CDR3 contains 14 residues. As DNA, the CDR3 is TGTGCCAGTAGTAGGGAGGGCTGGAACACTGAAGCTTTCTTT. It yields the protein CASSREGWNTEAFF. Supplemented by reference TRBV19 and TRBJ1-1, the full variable domain reads DGGITQSPKYLFRKEGQNVTLSCEQNLNHDAMYWYRQDPGQGLRLIYYSQIVNDFQKGDIAEGYSVSREKKESFPLTVTSAQKNPTAFYLCASSREGWNTEAFFGQGTRLTVV.

The rearrangement uses TRBV7-9 and TRBJ2-1; no reliable D call. CDR1 SEHNR and CDR2 FQNEAQ come from the germline V gene (reference sequence). This CDR3 comprises 14 residues. Trimming removed 5 bases at V and 5 bases at J, with 13 bases between. The CDR3 loop is CASSITPGDNEQFF. CDR3 nucleotides: TGTGCCAGCAGCATTACCCCAGGAGACAATGAGCAGTTCTTC.

The chain is built from TRBV3-1 (or the pseudogene TRBV3-2) and TRBJ1-5, with D uncertain. Germline lookup yields CDR1 LGHDT and CDR2 YNNKEL (reference sequence). This CDR3 is built from 14 residues. Trimming stripped 0 bases from V and 2 bases from J, with 5 bases between. The CDR3 nucleotides are TGTGCCAGCAGCCAAGATTCGGGCAATCAGCCCCAGCATTTT. Encoded protein: CASSQDSGNQPQHF.